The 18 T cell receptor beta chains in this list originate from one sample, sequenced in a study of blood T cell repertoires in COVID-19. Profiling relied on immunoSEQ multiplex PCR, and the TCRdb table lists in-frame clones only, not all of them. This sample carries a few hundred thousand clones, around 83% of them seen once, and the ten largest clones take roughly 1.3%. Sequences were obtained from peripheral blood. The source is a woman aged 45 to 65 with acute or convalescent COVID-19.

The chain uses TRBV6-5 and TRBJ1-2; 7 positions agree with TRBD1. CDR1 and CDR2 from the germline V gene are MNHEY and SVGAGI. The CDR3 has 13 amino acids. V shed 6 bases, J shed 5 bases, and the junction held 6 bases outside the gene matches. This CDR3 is CASSPPGQYGYTF. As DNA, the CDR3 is TGTGCCAGCAGCCCACCGGGACAGTATGGCTACACCTTC.

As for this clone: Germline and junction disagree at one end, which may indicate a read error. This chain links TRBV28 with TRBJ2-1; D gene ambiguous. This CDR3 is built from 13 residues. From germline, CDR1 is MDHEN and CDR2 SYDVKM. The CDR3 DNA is TGTGCCAGCAGCCCCCCCCCATACAGTGAGCAGTTCTTC. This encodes CASSPPPYSEQFF. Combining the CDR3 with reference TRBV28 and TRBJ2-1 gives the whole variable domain DVKVTQSSRYLVKRTGEKVFLECVQDMDHENMFWYRQDPGLGLRLIYFSYDVKMKEKGDIPEGYSVSREKKERFSLILESASTNQTSMYLCASSPPPYSEQFFGPGTRLTVL.

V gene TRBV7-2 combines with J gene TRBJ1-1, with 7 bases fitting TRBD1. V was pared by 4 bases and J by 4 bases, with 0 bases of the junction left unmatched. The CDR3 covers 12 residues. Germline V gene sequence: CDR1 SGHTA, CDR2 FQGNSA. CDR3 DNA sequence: TGTGCCAGCAGCTACAGGGGCACTGAAGCTTTCTTT. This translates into CASSYRGTEAFF.

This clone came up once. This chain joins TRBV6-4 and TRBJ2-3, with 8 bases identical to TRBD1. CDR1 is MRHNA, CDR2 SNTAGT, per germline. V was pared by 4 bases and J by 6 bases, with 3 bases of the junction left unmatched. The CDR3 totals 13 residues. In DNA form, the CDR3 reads TGTGCCAGCAGTGGGCGGACAGGGGATACGCAGTATTTT. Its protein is CASSGRTGDTQYF.

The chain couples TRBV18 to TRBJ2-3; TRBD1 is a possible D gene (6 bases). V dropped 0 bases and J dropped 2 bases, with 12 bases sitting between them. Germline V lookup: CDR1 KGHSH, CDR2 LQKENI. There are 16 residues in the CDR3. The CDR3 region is CASSPPLGANTDTQYF. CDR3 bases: TGTGCCAGCTCACCACCGTTGGGGGCCAACACAGATACGCAGTATTTT.

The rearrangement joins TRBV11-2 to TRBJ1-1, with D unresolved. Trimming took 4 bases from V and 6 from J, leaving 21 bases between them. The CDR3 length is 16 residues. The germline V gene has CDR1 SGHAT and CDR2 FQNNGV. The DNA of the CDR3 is TGTGCCAGCAGCTCATATCTCGCTCCCGAGGGTTCTGAAGCTTTCTTT. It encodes CASSSYLAPEGSEAFF.

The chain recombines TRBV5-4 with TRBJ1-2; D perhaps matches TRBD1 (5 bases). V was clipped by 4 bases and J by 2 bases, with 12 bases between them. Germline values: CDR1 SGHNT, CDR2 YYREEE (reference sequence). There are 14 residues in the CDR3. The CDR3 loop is CASSPRNRNYGYTF. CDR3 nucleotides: TGTGCCAGCAGCCCGAGGAACAGGAACTATGGCTACACCTTC.

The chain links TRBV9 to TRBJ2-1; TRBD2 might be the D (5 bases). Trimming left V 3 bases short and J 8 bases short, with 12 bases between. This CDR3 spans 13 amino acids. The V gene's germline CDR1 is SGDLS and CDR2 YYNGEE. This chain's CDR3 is CASSEGWRHEQFF. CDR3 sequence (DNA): TGTGCCAGCAGCGAAGGTTGGAGGCATGAGCAGTTCTTC. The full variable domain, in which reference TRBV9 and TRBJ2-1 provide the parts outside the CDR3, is DSGVTQTPKHLITATGQRVTLRCSPRSGDLSVYWYQQSLDQGLQFLIQYYNGEERAKGNILERFSAQQFPDLHSELNLSSLELGDSALYFCASSEGWRHEQFFGPGTRLTVL.

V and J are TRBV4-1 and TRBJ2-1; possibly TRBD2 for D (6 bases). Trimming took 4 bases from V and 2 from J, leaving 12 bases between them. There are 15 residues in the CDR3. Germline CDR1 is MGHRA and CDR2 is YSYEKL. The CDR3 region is CASSLSPGAYNEQFF. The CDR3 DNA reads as TGCGCCAGCAGCCTAAGCCCGGGAGCCTACAATGAGCAGTTCTTC.

For the CDR3, the DNA is TGTGCCAGCAGCTTCGACAGTAATGAAAAACTGTTTTTT. It is translated as CASSFDSNEKLFF. The chain uses TRBV3-1 (or the pseudogene TRBV3-2) and TRBJ1-4, with a weak D call TRBD1 (5 bases). CDR1 is LGHDT, CDR2 YNNKEL, per germline (reference sequence). V shed 5 bases and J shed 4 bases, with 8 bases lying between them. The CDR3 length is 13 residues.

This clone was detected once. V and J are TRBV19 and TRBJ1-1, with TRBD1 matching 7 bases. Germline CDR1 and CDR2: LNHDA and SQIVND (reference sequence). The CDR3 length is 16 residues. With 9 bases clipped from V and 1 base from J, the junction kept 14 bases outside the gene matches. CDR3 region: CARFRGRGRRNTEAFF. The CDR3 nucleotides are TGTGCCAGATTTAGAGGTAGGGGGCGAAGGAACACTGAAGCTTTCTTT.

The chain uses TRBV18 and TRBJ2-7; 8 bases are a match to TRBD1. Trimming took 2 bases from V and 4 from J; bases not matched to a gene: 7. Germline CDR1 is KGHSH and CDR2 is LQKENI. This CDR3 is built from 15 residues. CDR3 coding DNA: TGTGCCAGCTCACCAGGTGACAGGGGAACTTACGAGCAGTACGTC. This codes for CASSPGDRGTYEQYV.

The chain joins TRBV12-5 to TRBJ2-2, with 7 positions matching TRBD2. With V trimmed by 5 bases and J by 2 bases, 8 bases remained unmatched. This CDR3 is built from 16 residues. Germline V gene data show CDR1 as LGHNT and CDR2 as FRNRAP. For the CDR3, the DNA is TGTGCTAGTGGTGTCGGGGGGAGTATCAACACCGGGGAGCTGTTTTTT. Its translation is CASGVGGSINTGELFF.

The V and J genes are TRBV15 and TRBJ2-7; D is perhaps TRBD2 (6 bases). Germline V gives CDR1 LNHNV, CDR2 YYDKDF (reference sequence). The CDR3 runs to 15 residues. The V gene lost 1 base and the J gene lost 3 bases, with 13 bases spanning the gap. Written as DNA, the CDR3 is TGTGCCACCAGCAGAGGAGGGATCGGGGGCTACGAGCAGTACTTC. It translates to CATSRGGIGGYEQYF.

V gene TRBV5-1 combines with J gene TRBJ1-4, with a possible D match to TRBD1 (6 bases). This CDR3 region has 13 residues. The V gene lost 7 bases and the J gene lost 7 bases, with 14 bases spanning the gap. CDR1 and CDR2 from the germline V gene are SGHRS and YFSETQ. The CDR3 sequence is CASSQGWSEKLFF. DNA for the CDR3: TGCGCCAGCTCTCAGGGGTGGTCTGAAAAACTGTTTTTT.

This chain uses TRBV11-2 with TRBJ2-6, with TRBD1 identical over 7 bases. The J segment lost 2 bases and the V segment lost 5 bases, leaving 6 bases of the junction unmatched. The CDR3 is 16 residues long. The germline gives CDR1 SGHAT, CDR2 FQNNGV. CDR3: CASSAQQGTGANVLTF. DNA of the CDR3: TGTGCCAGCAGCGCACAACAGGGGACTGGGGCCAACGTCCTGACTTTC. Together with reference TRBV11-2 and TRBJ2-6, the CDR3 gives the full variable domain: EAGVAQSPRYKIIEKRQSVAFWCNPISGHATLYWYQQILGQGPKLLIQFQNNGVVDDSQLPKDRFSAERLKGVDSTLKIQPAKLEDSAVYLCASSAQQGTGANVLTFGAGSRLTVL.

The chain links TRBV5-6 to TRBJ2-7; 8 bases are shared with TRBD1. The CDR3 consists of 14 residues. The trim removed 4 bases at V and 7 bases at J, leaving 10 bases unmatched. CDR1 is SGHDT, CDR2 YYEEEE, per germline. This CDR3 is CASSPDRGLREQYF. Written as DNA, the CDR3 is TGTGCCAGCAGCCCCGACAGGGGCCTAAGGGAGCAGTACTTC.

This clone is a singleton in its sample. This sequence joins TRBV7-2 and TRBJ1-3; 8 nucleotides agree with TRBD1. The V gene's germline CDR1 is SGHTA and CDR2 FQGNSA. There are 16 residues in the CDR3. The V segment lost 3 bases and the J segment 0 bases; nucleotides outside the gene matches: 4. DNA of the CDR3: TGTGCCAGCAGCTTTTGGACAGGGCCCTCTGGAAACACCATATATTTT. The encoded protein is CASSFWTGPSGNTIYF.